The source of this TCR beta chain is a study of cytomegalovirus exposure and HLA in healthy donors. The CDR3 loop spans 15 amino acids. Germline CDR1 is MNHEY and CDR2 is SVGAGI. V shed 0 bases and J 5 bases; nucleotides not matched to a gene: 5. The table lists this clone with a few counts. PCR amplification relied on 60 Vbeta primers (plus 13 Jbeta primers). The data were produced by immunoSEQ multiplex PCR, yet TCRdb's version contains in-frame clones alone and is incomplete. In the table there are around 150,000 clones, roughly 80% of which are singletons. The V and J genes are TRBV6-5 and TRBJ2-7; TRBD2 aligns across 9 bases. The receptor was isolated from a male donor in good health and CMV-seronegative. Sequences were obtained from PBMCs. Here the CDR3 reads CASSYSAGGPNEQYF. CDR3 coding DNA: TGTGCCAGCAGTTACTCGGCGGGGGGGCCGAACGAGCAGTACTTC.